This entry describes one T cell receptor (beta chain). The target of this receptor is not known. Per-nucleotide qualities are absent, and no much larger clonotype sits a single base away. The meaning of the sample's time point label: persistent/refractory GD, antithyroid drugs over 5 years with positive TRAb. For both TCR sequencing and RNA sequencing, RNA was extracted from PBMCs in TRIzol. Graves' disease was diagnosed according to American Thyroid Association guidelines. Patients were recruited from an endocrinology department in Xi'an, China. Each patient gave approximately 8.8 milliliters of peripheral blood, collected in an EDTA anticoagulant tube. Ficoll Paque Plus density gradient separation was used to isolate PBMCs, and no further T cell sorting was done. An Agilent 2100 Bioanalyzer and agarose gel were used to check RNA quality, while a NanoDrop 2000 measured RNA concentration. CDR1 and CDR2 are drawn from the germline V gene: MNHNS, SASEGT. Germline trimming amounts to 5 bases on V and 4 bases on J, with 11 as the count of junction bases outside the gene matches. Its CDR3 holds 17 amino acids, cysteine through phenylalanine. Only CDR3 DNA is held: 51 bases, read in frame from base 1.

The sample is drawn from a study of regulatory T cells in long-lasting Graves disease (dated by TCRdb to the early 2020s). Study-level background: To count as having persistent Graves' disease, a patient had to have received antithyroid drug treatment for over 5 years with TSH receptor autoantibodies remaining persistently positive. Peripheral blood TCR sequencing and RNA sequencing compared persistent Graves' disease patients with newly diagnosed Graves' disease patients. The study took place in China and was registered as a clinical trial. A total of about 33 samples were covered by TCR sequencing, comprising around 13 persistent and approximately 20 newly diagnosed Graves' disease patients. Persistent Graves' disease patients in the clinical cohort had taken antithyroid drugs for roughly 10 years on average.

Preparation of the library involved multiplex PCR. The sequencer was an Illumina HiSeq 4000. To build TCR beta libraries, CDR3 regions were amplified by Arm-PCR using iRepertoire HTBI primers. Before sequencing, the PCR products went through gel purification. For the original study's pipeline: Across samples, approximately 68 TRBV and approximately 15 TRBJ segments were identified and used for gene usage analysis of CDR3 amino acid clonotypes. Filtered high-quality paired reads were merged into contigs using COPE and FqMerger. BLAST was used to align contigs to IMGT TRBV, TRBD and TRBJ reference genes, and CDR3 was defined according to IMGT. Any clonotype with a frequency above 0.1% was counted as a highly expanded clone. Repertoire diversity was measured by Shannon entropy, and V-J evenness by the Gini coefficient. Clonotypes shared by more than one individual were considered public. In TCRdb, the public reads were trimmed at Q25 with fastp and aligned with MiXCR, with productive beta chains retained. Each entry merges the rows of one CDR3 protein and shows their most common DNA and genes. The V and J calls reflect TCRdb's pipeline rather than the authors' work. The sample table contains some 300,000 distinct CDR3 sequences; only one count was recorded for around 23% of them. The leading ten clones occupy about 61% of the sample.

What the work shows at the level of the full study, not this receptor alone: Lower TCR Shannon entropy and fewer highly expanded clones were observed in persistent Graves' disease patients than in newly diagnosed patients, which suggested clonal expansion. As a limitation, the authors acknowledged that the small sample size may reduce accuracy. Only peripheral blood was studied, because thyroid tissue, the primary lesion, was inaccessible. Sequencing and analysis were limited to the TCR beta chain. Patients with persistent disease shared more public clonotypes (over 2,500) than newly diagnosed patients did (more than 900). Preferential use of TRBV28, TRBJ1-2 and TRBJ2-5 was observed in persistent disease, whereas TRBV20-1 and TRBJ2-1 were favored in newly diagnosed disease.

The starting material was peripheral blood mononuclear cells (PBMCs), obtained when the disease was refractory, from a patient treated with antithyroid drugs. The chain uses TRBV6-1 and TRBJ1-3; TRBD1 matches 10 bases in the middle. The clonotype comes from a female donor with Graves disease. The bases read TGTGCCAGCAGTCCTGGGGACAGGGGACGGAGGGGAAACACCATATATTTT. Its amino acids are CASSPGDRGRRGNTIYF.